The 8 T cell receptor beta chains given below trace back to one sample, sequenced in a study of Ad26.COV2.S vaccination and SARS-CoV-2 variants. TCRdb's table, derived via immunoSEQ multiplex PCR, lists solely in-frame clones and lacks some. The data show some 180,000 clones, with 70% to 90% seen just once and less than 6% held by the top ten. This specimen was peripheral blood, taken after recovery from COVID-19. All receptors come from a human donor who had recovered from COVID-19.

This chain joins TRBV27 and TRBJ2-5; TRBD2 is a possible D gene (5 bases). CDR3 size: 19 residues. V was clipped by 1 base and J by 5 bases, with 26 bases between them. The germline gives CDR1 MNHEY, CDR2 SMNVEV (reference sequence). CDR3 region: CASSLLGPFGGTSMETQYF. The CDR3 DNA is TGTGCCAGCAGTTTATTGGGTCCCTTTGGAGGTACCTCGATGGAGACCCAGTACTTC.

The chain links TRBV15 to TRBJ1-4, with 8 bases that match TRBD1. CDR1 is LNHNV and CDR2 is YYDKDF in the germline V gene (reference sequence). This CDR3 is 14 amino acids long. Losses at the gene ends were 5 bases for V and 7 bases for J; bases not matched to a gene: 6. The CDR3 here is CATSAGQEGEKLFF. The CDR3 coding sequence is TGTGCCACCAGCGCGGGACAGGAGGGTGAAAAACTGTTTTTT.

V is TRBV5-8 and J is TRBJ2-1; D is undetermined. Looked up from germline, CDR1 is SGHTS and CDR2 is YDEGEE. The CDR3 runs 14 residues. V lost 1 base, J lost 4 bases, and 9 bases lay in between. The CDR3 DNA reads TGTGCCAGCAGCTTGACAGTGGGGTACAATGAGCAGTTCTTC. Its translation: CASSLTVGYNEQFF.

V and J are TRBV28 and TRBJ2-3, with a tentative D call TRBD1 (5 bases). The V and J ends lost 3 bases and 0 bases respectively, with 13 bases between them. This CDR3 is 16 amino acids long. The germline gives CDR1 MDHEN, CDR2 SYDVKM. The CDR3 DNA reads TGTGCCAGCAGTTTTCTAGAGGACACTAGCACAGATACGCAGTATTTT. Amino acid sequence: CASSFLEDTSTDTQYF.

The rearrangement uses TRBV6-5 and TRBJ2-7; 9 nucleotides align to TRBD1. The V gene end was trimmed by 7 bases and the J gene end by 2 bases; junction bases not matched to a gene: 6. There are 14 residues in the CDR3. Looked up from germline, CDR1 is MNHEY and CDR2 is SVGAGI. The DNA for the CDR3 is TGTGCCAGCACCCCGGGACAGGGAACCTACGAGCAGTACTTC. Translation gives CASTPGQGTYEQYF.

This chain joins TRBV2 and TRBJ2-7; 7 bases line up with TRBD1. V dropped 6 bases and J dropped 7; count of bases not matched to a gene: 6. The germline gives CDR1 SNHLY, CDR2 FYNNEI. The CDR3 length is 12 residues. For the CDR3, the DNA is TGTGCCAGCAGCCCGACAGGGTGGGAGCAGTACTTC. Translation gives CASSPTGWEQYF.

The chain joins TRBV10-2 to TRBJ2-5, with D tentatively TRBD2 (6 bases). The CDR3 has 15 amino acids. Per germline, CDR1 WSHSY and CDR2 SAAADI. Between the trimmed V and J ends, which lost 7 bases and 2 bases, there was a span of 17 bases. In DNA form, the CDR3 reads TGCGCCAGCACCTCCCCGGGGGACGGACAAGAGACCCAGTACTTC. Translated: CASTSPGDGQETQYF.

The chain employs TRBV3-1 (or the pseudogene TRBV3-2) and TRBJ1-2; TRBD1 agrees at 7 bases. J lost 12 bases, V lost 0 bases, and 13 bases had no gene match. The CDR3 is 15 residues long. The germline gives CDR1 LGHDT, CDR2 YNNKEL (reference sequence). The CDR3 DNA reads TGTGCCAGCAGCCAAGATAGAGTTTTAGGGGGCCGAAACACCTTC. Amino acids: CASSQDRVLGGRNTF.